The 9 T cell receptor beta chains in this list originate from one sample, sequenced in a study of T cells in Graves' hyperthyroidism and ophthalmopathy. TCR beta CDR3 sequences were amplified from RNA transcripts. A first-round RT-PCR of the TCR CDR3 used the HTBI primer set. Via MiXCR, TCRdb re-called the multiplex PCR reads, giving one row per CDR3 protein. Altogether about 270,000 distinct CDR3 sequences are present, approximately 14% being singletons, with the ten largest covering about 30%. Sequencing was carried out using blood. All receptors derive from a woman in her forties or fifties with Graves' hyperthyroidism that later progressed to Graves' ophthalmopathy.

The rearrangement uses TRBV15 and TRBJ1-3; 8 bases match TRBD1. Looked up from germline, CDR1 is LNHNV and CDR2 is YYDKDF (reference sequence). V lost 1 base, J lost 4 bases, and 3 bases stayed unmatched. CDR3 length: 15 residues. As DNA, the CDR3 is TGTGCCACCAGCAGAGCAGGGGGCGCCGGAAACACCATATATTTT. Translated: CATSRAGGAGNTIYF. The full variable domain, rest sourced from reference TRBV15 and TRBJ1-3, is DAMVIQNPRYQVTQFGKPVTLSCSQTLNHNVMYWYQQKSSQAPKLLFHYYDKDFNNEADTPDNFQSRRPNTSFCFLDIRSPGLGDTAMYLCATSRAGGAGNTIYFGEGSWLTVV.

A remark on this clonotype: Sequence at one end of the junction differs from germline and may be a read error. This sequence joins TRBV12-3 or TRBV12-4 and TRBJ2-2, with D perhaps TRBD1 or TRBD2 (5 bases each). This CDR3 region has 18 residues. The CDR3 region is CASSFGAVEGWNTRELLF. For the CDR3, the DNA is TGTGCCAGCAGTTTTGGGGCGGTAGAAGGTTGGAACACCAGGGAGCTGCTTTTT.

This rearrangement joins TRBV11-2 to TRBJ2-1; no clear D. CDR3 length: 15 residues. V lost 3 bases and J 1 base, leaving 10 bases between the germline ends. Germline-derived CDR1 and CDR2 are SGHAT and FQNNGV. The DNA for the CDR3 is TGTGCCAGCAGCTTGTCTCATCAATCCTACAATGAGCAGTTCTTC. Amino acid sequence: CASSLSHQSYNEQFF.

The CDR3 protein is CASSQDILVYNEQFF. The DNA for the CDR3 is TGCGCCAGCAGCCAAGATATACTAGTCTACAATGAGCAGTTCTTC. The J gene is TRBJ2-1, the V gene TRBV4-1, with a possible D match to TRBD2 (5 bases). Between the trimmed V and J ends, which lost 0 bases and 3 bases, there was a span of 9 bases. The CDR3 is made up of 15 amino acids. CDR1 MGHRA and CDR2 YSYEKL come from the germline V gene.

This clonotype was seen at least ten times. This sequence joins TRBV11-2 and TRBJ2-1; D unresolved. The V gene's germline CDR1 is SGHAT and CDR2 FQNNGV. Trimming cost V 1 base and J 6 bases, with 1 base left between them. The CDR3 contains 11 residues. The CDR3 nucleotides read TGTGCCAGCAGCTTAGTCAATGAGCAGTTCTTC. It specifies CASSLVNEQFF. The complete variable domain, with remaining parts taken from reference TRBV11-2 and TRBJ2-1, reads EAGVAQSPRYKIIEKRQSVAFWCNPISGHATLYWYQQILGQGPKLLIQFQNNGVVDDSQLPKDRFSAERLKGVDSTLKIQPAKLEDSAVYLCASSLVNEQFFGPGTRLTVL.

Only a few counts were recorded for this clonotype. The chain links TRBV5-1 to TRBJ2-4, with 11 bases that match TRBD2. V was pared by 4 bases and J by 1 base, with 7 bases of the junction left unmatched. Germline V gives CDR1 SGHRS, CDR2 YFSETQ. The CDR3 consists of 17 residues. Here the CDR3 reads CASSVLAGAGAKNIQYF. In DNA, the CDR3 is TGCGCCAGCAGCGTACTAGCGGGAGCTGGGGCCAAAAACATTCAGTACTTC.

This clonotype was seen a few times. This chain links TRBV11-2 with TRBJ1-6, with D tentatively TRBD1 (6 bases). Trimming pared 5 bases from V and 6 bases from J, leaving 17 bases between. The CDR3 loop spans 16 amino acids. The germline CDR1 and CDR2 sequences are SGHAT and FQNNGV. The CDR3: CASSRRGDPGNSPLHF. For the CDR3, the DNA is TGTGCCAGCAGCCGTAGGGGGGATCCGGGTAATTCACCCCTCCACTTT.

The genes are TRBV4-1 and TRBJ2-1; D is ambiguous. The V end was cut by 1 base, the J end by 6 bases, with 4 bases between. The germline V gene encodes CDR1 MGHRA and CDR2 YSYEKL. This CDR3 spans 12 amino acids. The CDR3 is CASSQVANEQFF. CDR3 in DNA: TGCGCCAGCAGCCAAGTCGCCAATGAGCAGTTCTTC.

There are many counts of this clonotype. CDR3 sequence reads: CASSEVSTEEGTEAFF. CDR3 coding DNA: TGTGCCAGCAGTGAAGTCTCAACCGAAGAAGGGACTGAAGCTTTCTTT. The chain uses TRBV2 and TRBJ1-1; D unresolved. The CDR3 contains 16 residues. With 1 base removed from V and 5 bases from J, the gap between germline ends came to 17 bases. Germline V gene lookup returns CDR1 SNHLY and CDR2 FYNNEI.